These 28 T cell receptor beta chains came from one sample sequenced in a study of identifying expanded T cells in peripheral blood. Some clones are missing from TCRdb's copy, which holds only in-frame ones; the method was immunoSEQ multiplex PCR. The table has 70,000 to 100,000 clones, approximately 90% seen once. Sequencing input: blood. The source is a person between 18 and 75 years old in good health.

The rearrangement uses TRBV7-8 and TRBJ1-5; no clear D. Germline values: CDR1 SGHVS, CDR2 FQNEAQ. This CDR3 region has 15 residues. V lost 2 bases to trimming and J lost 0 bases, with 8 bases between them. CDR3 in DNA: TGTGCCAGCAGCTTATGGGGTGGTAGCAATCAGCCCCAGCATTTT. It specifies CASSLWGGSNQPQHF.

CDR3 amino acids: CASSEQGSALNSPLHF. CDR3 bases: TGTGCCAGCAGTGAGCAGGGGTCTGCCCTCAATTCACCCCTCCACTTT. The chain has TRBV2 and TRBJ1-6; possibly TRBD1 for D (6 bases). CDR1 and CDR2 from the germline V gene are SNHLY and FYNNEI. This CDR3 has 16 residues. V gave up 3 bases and J gave up 7 bases, with 16 bases separating them.

This clone was detected only once. The rearrangement joins TRBV2 to TRBJ2-5, with 9 positions matching TRBD1. J lost 7 bases, V lost 5 bases, and 11 bases had no gene match. CDR1 and CDR2 from the germline V gene are SNHLY and FYNNEI. The CDR3 covers 15 residues. The CDR3 reads CASSRNPGQGGTQYF. The CDR3 nucleotides are TGTGCCAGCAGTCGCAATCCGGGACAGGGAGGGACCCAGTACTTC.

Comment on this clone: The same CDR3 arises from other DNA sequences in this sample as well. The chain has TRBV11-2 and TRBJ1-2, with D tentatively TRBD1 (5 bases). This CDR3 spans 11 amino acids. Germline V gene data show CDR1 as SGHAT and CDR2 as FQNNGV. The germline V and J ends were trimmed by 1 base and 8 bases, with 5 bases remaining between them. CDR3 nucleotides: TGTGCCAGCAGCTTAGGGGGCGGCTACACCTTC. This gives the protein CASSLGGGYTF.

A few counts support this clone. The gene calls are TRBV7-7 and TRBJ2-7; tentative D call: TRBD2 (5 bases). The CDR3 totals 13 residues. Per germline, CDR1 SSHAT and CDR2 FNYEAQ (reference sequence). V was clipped by 0 bases and J by 3 bases, with 6 bases between them. CDR3 DNA sequence: TGTGCCAGCAGCTTAGCAGCGGACTACGAGCAGTACTTC. It is translated as CASSLAADYEQYF.

The CDR3 nucleotides are TGTGCCAGCAGTTTATCCGGGACATCGGGGACCCAGTACTTC. The encoded protein is CASSLSGTSGTQYF. V usage is TRBV28 and J usage is TRBJ2-5, with a possible D match to TRBD1 (6 bases). Germline-derived CDR1 and CDR2 are MDHEN and SYDVKM. Trimming cost V 1 base and J 7 bases, with 13 bases left between them. CDR3 length: 14 amino acids.

The gene calls are TRBV7-9 and TRBJ1-1; a weak D match, TRBD1 (5 bases). The germline gives CDR1 SEHNR, CDR2 FQNEAQ (reference sequence). V dropped 6 bases and J dropped 8 bases, with 16 bases sitting between them. This CDR3 is 13 amino acids long. For the CDR3, the DNA is TGTGCCAGCAGACCGAACGGAGGGACGGAAGCTTTCTTT. Translating gives CASRPNGGTEAFF.

The chain links TRBV6-5 to TRBJ2-3; 7 bases are shared with TRBD2. This CDR3 is built from 14 residues. Germline V lookup: CDR1 MNHEY, CDR2 SVGAGI. Unmatched junction bases numbered 8, after V lost 10 bases and J lost 1 base. CDR3 in amino acids: CATRGLGGTDTQYF. Here the CDR3 DNA reads TGTGCCACCCGCGGACTAGGTGGCACAGATACGCAGTATTTT.

The chain has TRBV6-1 and TRBJ2-7, with 8 bases matching TRBD1. The CDR3 consists of 17 residues. The germline V gene encodes CDR1 MNHNS and CDR2 SASEGT. Trimming at V came to 1 base and at J to 2 bases, leaving 10 bases not matched to a gene. CDR3 residues: CASSEDLGQGLPYEQYF. CDR3 bases: TGTGCCAGCAGTGAAGATCTAGGACAGGGATTGCCCTACGAGCAGTACTTC.

This chain connects TRBV27 to TRBJ2-2, with D unclear. The germline gives CDR1 MNHEY, CDR2 SMNVEV (reference sequence). CDR3 size: 14 residues. Trimming cost V 1 base and J 5 bases, with 8 bases left between them. DNA of the CDR3: TGTGCCAGCAGTTTATACGGCGAAACCGGGGAGCTGTTTTTT. It translates to CASSLYGETGELFF.

This clone showed up just once. The chain uses TRBV6-1 and TRBJ2-7, with D possibly matching TRBD1 (6 bases). Looked up from germline, CDR1 is MNHNS and CDR2 is SASEGT. Trimming removed 2 bases from V and 9 bases from J, with 11 bases in between. The CDR3 sequence is 12 residues long. Here the CDR3 DNA reads TGTGCCAGCAGTGAACAGGGGCAAGGGCAGTACTTC. This sequence encodes CASSEQGQGQYF.

The CDR3 sequence is CAWTRWGSGNTIYF. The CDR3 DNA is TGTGCCTGGACTCGTTGGGGTTCTGGAAACACCATATATTTT. The chain carries TRBV30 and TRBJ1-3; D is uncertain. V lost 4 bases, J lost 1 base, and 11 bases lay in between. Germline CDR1 reads GTSNPN; CDR2 reads SVGIG (reference sequence). This CDR3 is built from 14 residues.

The rearrangement links TRBV7-6 to TRBJ2-1; D unresolved. Trimming took 5 bases from V and 7 from J, leaving 6 bases between them. Germline V lookup: CDR1 SGHVS, CDR2 FNYEAQ. This CDR3 is 11 amino acids long. For the CDR3, the DNA is TGTGCCAGCAGCGGCTGGAATGAGCAGTTCTTC. It codes for CASSGWNEQFF.

This chain connects TRBV19 to TRBJ2-5; D is unresolved. The CDR3 sequence is 13 residues long. The germline V and J ends were trimmed by 4 bases and 1 base, with 7 bases remaining between them. Germline V lookup: CDR1 LNHDA, CDR2 SQIVND (reference sequence). CDR3 loop: CASSTLSQETQYF. In DNA form, the CDR3 reads TGTGCCAGTAGTACTCTGTCCCAAGAGACCCAGTACTTC.

The V gene is TRBV7-2, the J gene TRBJ2-2; D is unclear. V lost 3 bases, J lost 6 bases, and 11 bases lay in between. Germline CDR1 and CDR2: SGHTA and FQGNSA. This CDR3 has 14 amino acids. The chain's CDR3 is CASSLISEAGELFF. CDR3 bases: TGTGCCAGCAGCTTGATTTCCGAGGCCGGGGAGCTGTTTTTT.

V usage is TRBV6-5 and J usage is TRBJ2-7, with 10 bases that match TRBD1. This CDR3 comprises 15 residues. V lost 2 bases and J lost 2; bases outside the gene matches: 3. Looked up from germline, CDR1 is MNHEY and CDR2 is SVGAGI. The CDR3 coding sequence is TGTGCCAGCAGTTACGGACAGGGGGTCACCTACGAGCAGTACTTC. Its translation: CASSYGQGVTYEQYF.

The V gene is TRBV7-2, the J gene TRBJ1-4, with unresolved D. The CDR3 has 15 amino acids. Trimming left V 3 bases short and J 7 bases short, with 15 bases between. Looked up from germline, CDR1 is SGHTA and CDR2 is FQGNSA. The CDR3 coding sequence is TGTGCCAGCAGCTTTCAGCTGTCAATGAGTGAAAAACTGTTTTTT. Residues: CASSFQLSMSEKLFF. Full variable domain (missing parts from reference TRBV7-2 and TRBJ1-4): GAGVSQSPSNKVTEKGKDVELRCDPISGHTALYWYRQSLGQGLEFLIYFQGNSAPDKSGLPSDRFSAERTGGSVSTLTIQRTQQEDSAVYLCASSFQLSMSEKLFFGSGTQLSVL.

The CDR3 is CASSPGGLSTDTQYF. CDR3 in DNA: TGCGCCAGCAGCCCGGGGGGATTATCCACAGATACGCAGTATTTT. J is TRBJ2-3 and V is TRBV4-3; 7 positions agree with TRBD2. Germline V gene data show CDR1 as LGHNA and CDR2 as YSLEER. V shed 4 bases and J 2 bases; nucleotides not matched to a gene: 6. The CDR3 sequence is 15 residues long.

The sample holds one count of this clone. The chain is built from TRBV28 and TRBJ1-5, with D perhaps TRBD1 (6 bases). V lost 5 bases, J lost 11 bases, and 19 bases lay in between. This CDR3 has 14 residues. The germline gives CDR1 MDHEN, CDR2 SYDVKM. DNA of the CDR3: TGTGCCAGCAGTACCGGCCAACTTAGGGGGGCCCAGCATTTT. Residues: CASSTGQLRGAQHF.

The chain links TRBV9 to TRBJ2-1; D is undetermined. The CDR3 consists of 13 residues. Germline CDR1 SGDLS, CDR2 YYNGEE. Between the trimmed V and J ends, which lost 0 bases and 4 bases, there was a span of 5 bases. The CDR3 DNA follows: TGTGCCAGCAGCGTAGGGGATTACAATGAGCAGTTCTTC. Amino acids: CASSVGDYNEQFF.

The rearrangement links TRBV6-5 to TRBJ1-4; 7 bases are a match to TRBD1. V gave up 5 bases and J gave up 8 bases; unmatched junction bases: 11. Germline assignment: CDR1 MNHEY and CDR2 SVGAGI. This CDR3 has 15 residues. Here the CDR3 DNA reads TGTGCCAGCAGTCCCACCTCGACAGGGATAGAAAAACTGTTTTTT. Translated, it gives CASSPTSTGIEKLFF.

The chain is built from TRBV7-8 and TRBJ2-3; the D gene is possibly TRBD2 (5 bases). Trimming stripped 2 bases from V and 3 bases from J, with 15 bases between. Germline CDR1 and CDR2: SGHVS and FQNEAQ. The CDR3 extends over 16 amino acids. CDR3 bases: TGTGCCAGCAGCTTATACGCGGGTCTGCGAACAGATACGCAGTATTTT. As protein: CASSLYAGLRTDTQYF.

This chain joins TRBV6-5 and TRBJ1-4; D is possibly TRBD1 (5 bases). Germline V gene sequence: CDR1 MNHEY, CDR2 SVGAGI. There are 14 residues in the CDR3. Trimming removed 3 bases from V and 8 bases from J, with 13 bases in between. The CDR3 region has the DNA TGTGCCAGCAGTTATTGGCAGGGCGACGAAAAACTGTTTTTT. Amino acids: CASSYWQGDEKLFF.

This clone was observed a single time. The chain is built from TRBV19 and TRBJ2-5; 9 nucleotides agree with TRBD1. The CDR3 runs 15 residues. With V trimmed by 3 bases and J by 5 bases, 7 bases remained unmatched. Germline CDR1 and CDR2: LNHDA and SQIVND (reference sequence). CDR3 region: CASSIRDRAVETQYF. CDR3 sequence (DNA): TGTGCCAGTAGTATTAGGGACAGGGCCGTTGAGACCCAGTACTTC.

The genes are TRBV29-1 and TRBJ2-1, with TRBD2 matching 8 bases. This CDR3 has 13 amino acids. Germline V gene lookup returns CDR1 SQVTM and CDR2 ANQGSEA. This CDR3 reads CTVKRGPADEQFF. CDR3 DNA sequence: TGCACCGTCAAGCGGGGGCCCGCCGATGAGCAGTTCTTC.

The rearrangement links TRBV5-1 to TRBJ2-1; D remains unclear. Germline CDR1 and CDR2: SGHRS and YFSETQ. There are 11 residues in the CDR3. Trimming cost V 2 bases and J 7 bases, with 4 bases left between them. The CDR3 nucleotides are TGCGCCAGCAGCTTTGATAATGAGCAGTTCTTC. It translates to CASSFDNEQFF.

The V call is TRBV2, the J call TRBJ1-1; tentatively, D is TRBD1 (5 bases). The CDR3 is 13 amino acids. V was clipped by 4 bases and J by 1 base, with 7 bases between them. Germline V gives CDR1 SNHLY, CDR2 FYNNEI. The CDR3 nucleotides are TGTGCCAGCAGTGGACAGAGGAACACTGAAGCTTTCTTT. This gives the protein CASSGQRNTEAFF.

CDR3 residues: CASTPGVGGFGYEQYF. CDR3 nucleotide sequence: TGTGCCAGCACCCCAGGGGTAGGGGGGTTCGGGTACGAGCAGTACTTC. The chain joins TRBV27 to TRBJ2-7; D possibly uses TRBD1 or TRBD2 (6 bases each). The length of the CDR3 is 16 residues. With 7 bases removed from V and 4 bases from J, the gap between germline ends came to 23 bases. Germline V gene sequence: CDR1 MNHEY, CDR2 SMNVEV (reference sequence).